Listed here are 16 T cell receptor beta chains from one sample, sequenced in a study of post-analysis software for immune sequencing data. These receptors have no known antigen. Carried by the TCR beta cDNA libraries were unique molecular identifiers. MiXCR was run by TCRdb on the PCR reads, yielding one entry per CDR3 protein. The table shows hundreds of thousands of distinct CDR3 sequences, with approximately 30% occurring only once. Study-wide results and caveats: TRBV5-6, TRBV5-1 and TRBV20-1 belonged to a set of roughly five TRBV segments that were more frequent in patients than controls.

Sequenced sample: blood. The source of these receptors is a girl aged 10 to 17 with multiple sclerosis.

V gene TRBV5-1 combines with J gene TRBJ2-3; D is ambiguous. CDR3 size: 14 residues. Trimming took 4 bases from V and 10 from J, leaving 19 bases between them. Germline V lookup: CDR1 SGHRS, CDR2 YFSETQ. The CDR3 nucleotides are TGCGCCAGCAGCGAAACCCCCAGTGAAGCTGCGCAGTATTTT. This encodes CASSETPSEAAQYF.

The J gene is TRBJ2-1, the V gene TRBV6-4; 9 bases match TRBD1. Germline V CDR1 and CDR2: MRHNA, SNTAGT. V gave up 5 bases and J gave up 8 bases; unmatched junction bases: 7. This CDR3 has 14 amino acids. The DNA of the CDR3 is TGTGCCAGCAGTCCTGGGACAGGGTCCTATGAGCAGTTCTTC. It is translated as CASSPGTGSYEQFF.

There are many counts of this clonotype. This chain joins TRBV20-1 and TRBJ1-2; D is ambiguous. This CDR3 is built from 14 residues. The germline CDR1 and CDR2 sequences are DFQATT and SNEGSKA (reference sequence). V lost 2 bases, J lost 0 bases, and 10 bases lay in between. The CDR3 nucleotides are TGCAGTGCTAGAATCGGGAATGCTAACTATGGCTACACCTTC. It codes for CSARIGNANYGYTF.

The chain has TRBV28 and TRBJ2-1; D uncertain. Germline CDR1 is MDHEN and CDR2 is SYDVKM. V was clipped by 3 bases and J by 2 bases, with 14 bases between them. The CDR3 consists of 16 residues. The CDR3 sequence: CASSFRWSRTYNEQFF. The DNA of the CDR3 is TGTGCCAGCAGTTTTCGATGGAGCCGGACCTACAATGAGCAGTTCTTC.

This clonotype was detected only a few times. The chain links TRBV6-5 to TRBJ2-3; 9 nucleotides agree with TRBD1. The CDR3 consists of 15 residues. Germline V lookup: CDR1 MNHEY, CDR2 SVGAGI. V lost 10 bases, J lost 4 bases, and 12 bases stayed unmatched. CDR3 protein: CATIPGQGFPDTQYF. The DNA for the CDR3 is TGTGCCACTATCCCGGGACAGGGATTTCCAGATACGCAGTATTTT.

The rearrangement uses TRBV20-1 and TRBJ2-7; D is possibly TRBD2 (6 bases). The CDR3 is 13 residues long. The germline V gene has CDR1 DFQATT and CDR2 SNEGSKA (reference sequence). V was shortened by 5 bases and J by 3 bases, with 14 bases between the two germline ends. The CDR3 region is CSAPGELDYEQYF. The DNA of the CDR3 is TGCAGTGCTCCGGGGGAGTTAGACTACGAGCAGTACTTC.

This clonotype was detected a few times. The chain combines TRBV10-3 with TRBJ1-1, with D possibly matching TRBD1 (5 bases). With 4 bases removed from V and 3 bases from J, the gap between germline ends came to 12 bases. The length of the CDR3 is 14 residues. The V gene's germline CDR1 is ENHRY and CDR2 SYGVKD. The CDR3 is CAISGGPGDTEAFF. CDR3 nucleotide sequence: TGTGCCATCAGTGGGGGCCCGGGGGACACTGAAGCTTTCTTT.

This clonotype occurred a few times. The chain carries TRBV25-1 and TRBJ2-6; no clear D. The CDR3 is made up of 16 amino acids. Trimming left V 1 base short and J 0 bases short, with 7 bases between. Per the germline V gene, CDR1 is MGHDK and CDR2 is SYGVNS. CDR3: CASSEFMGSGANVLTF. As DNA, the CDR3 is TGTGCCAGCAGTGAATTTATGGGCTCTGGGGCCAACGTCCTGACTTTC.

This clonotype was counted a few times. This CDR3 is CSARGQNTEAFF. CDR3 DNA sequence: TGCAGTGCAAGGGGTCAGAACACTGAAGCTTTCTTT. This chain uses TRBV20-1 with TRBJ1-1; a possible D gene is TRBD1 (5 bases). V was clipped by 6 bases and J by 1 base, with 9 bases between them. The CDR3 consists of 12 residues. Germline V gene sequence: CDR1 DFQATT, CDR2 SNEGSKA (reference sequence).

The CDR3 here is CATGAGGGSSNQPQHF. The CDR3 coding sequence is TGTGCCACGGGGGCAGGCGGAGGTAGCAGCAATCAGCCCCAGCATTTT. The chain combines TRBV10-3 with TRBJ1-5, with D possibly matching TRBD1 (6 bases). Trimming took off 10 bases at V and 1 base at J, with 20 bases between the two ends. CDR3 length: 16 amino acids. The germline V gene has CDR1 ENHRY and CDR2 SYGVKD.

This clonotype occurred a few times. J is TRBJ2-5 and V is TRBV20-1, with a tentative D call TRBD2 (6 bases). The ends were cut back, 5 bases at V and 2 bases at J, with 15 bases in the middle. CDR1 and CDR2 (germline): DFQATT, SNEGSKA (reference sequence). This CDR3 comprises 14 residues. The CDR3 DNA follows: TGCAGTGCTGGCGACCTGGGACTTCAAGAGACCCAGTACTTC. Residues: CSAGDLGLQETQYF.

This clonotype turned up a few times. V usage is TRBV4-1 and J usage is TRBJ1-4; TRBD1 aligns across 8 bases. Germline assignment: CDR1 MGHRA and CDR2 YSYEKL. The CDR3 sequence is 13 residues long. V lost 0 bases, J lost 13 bases, and 4 bases stayed unmatched. This CDR3 is CASSQDGTGGLFF. CDR3 nucleotide sequence: TGCGCCAGCAGCCAAGATGGGACAGGAGGACTGTTTTTT.

This clonotype was seen a few times. This chain uses TRBV12-3 or TRBV12-4 with TRBJ1-4; 8 bases are shared with TRBD1. V was clipped by 5 bases and J by 2 bases; unmatched bases: 4. This CDR3 region has 15 residues. The CDR3, as DNA: TGTGCCAGCAGTGCGCGGGACAGGACTAATGAAAAACTGTTTTTT. Protein: CASSARDRTNEKLFF.

This clonotype occurred a few times. The chain joins TRBV7-9 to TRBJ2-3; 8 bases line up with TRBD2. The J segment lost 5 bases and the V segment lost 3 bases, leaving 4 bases of the junction unmatched. CDR1 and CDR2 (germline): SEHNR, FQNEAQ (reference sequence). This CDR3 is 14 amino acids long. CDR3 sequence (DNA): TGTGCCAGCAGCTTCGCTAGCGGGCGAGATACGCAGTATTTT. Protein product: CASSFASGRDTQYF. Variable domain in full (rest from reference TRBV7-9 and TRBJ2-3): DTGVSQNPRHKITKRGQNVTFRCDPISEHNRLYWYRQTLGQGPEFLTYFQNEAQLEKSRLLSDRFSAERPKGSFSTLEIQRTEQGDSAMYLCASSFASGRDTQYFGPGTRLTVL.

This clonotype was observed a handful of times. The J gene is TRBJ2-1, the V gene TRBV27, with TRBD1 matching 7 bases. Losses at the gene ends were 2 bases for V and 7 bases for J; bases not matched to a gene: 8. CDR1 and CDR2 from the germline V gene are MNHEY and SMNVEV (reference sequence). CDR3 length: 15 residues. For the CDR3, the DNA is TGTGCCAGCAGTTTAGGGACAGTCCGAAGGAATGAGCAGTTCTTC. Residues: CASSLGTVRRNEQFF.

This clonotype turned up a few times. The chain carries TRBV20-1 and TRBJ1-5; a weak D match, TRBD1 (5 bases). V was trimmed by 5 bases and J by 0 bases, leaving 14 bases between them. The CDR3 covers 15 residues. Germline V gene lookup returns CDR1 DFQATT and CDR2 SNEGSKA (reference sequence). As DNA, the CDR3 is TGCAGTGCTCACTTAGGGGCTTATAGCAATCAGCCCCAGCATTTT. Protein: CSAHLGAYSNQPQHF.